This T cell receptor (beta chain) was profiled in a study of T cell clonotyping in hematopoietic cell transplantation. TCRdb's copy holds only in-frame clones and misses some; the assay was immunoSEQ multiplex PCR. Here the sample spans several thousand clones, 81% being singletons. CDR1 and CDR2 from the germline V gene are ENHRY and SYGVKD. V lost 0 bases and J 1 base, leaving 13 bases between the germline ends. There are 16 residues in the CDR3. Source: peripheral blood mononuclear cells, taken 180 days after allogeneic stem cell transplant. The genes are TRBV10-3 and TRBJ2-7; D perhaps matches TRBD1 (5 bases). This sequence originates from a female patient between 50 and 60 years old who had an allogeneic stem cell transplant from an unrelated donor, so the T cells may come from the graft donor. Some clones in this sample may be carry-over from other donors' samples. Here the CDR3 reads CAISESIGHFSYEQYF. CDR3 nucleotides: TGTGCCATCAGTGAGTCAATAGGACATTTTTCCTACGAGCAGTACTTC.